This T cell receptor beta chain was sequenced for a study of post-analysis software for immune sequencing data. Findings and caveats of the study: Four or five TRBV segments were more frequent in patients than controls; TRBV5-6, TRBV5-1 and TRBV20-1 belonged to this group. Samples sharing a preparation batch grouped tightly together when assessed by F measure.

cDNA libraries for TCR beta contained unique molecular identifiers. TCRdb analysed the PCR reads with MiXCR anew, one entry per CDR3 protein. This sample yields around 770,000 distinct CDR3 sequences, of which more than 45% are seen a single time; approximately 5% belongs to the top ten. To note about this clonotype: Its antigen is not identified.

The ends lost 8 bases at V and 4 bases at J; junction bases unmatched: 11. Germline-derived CDR1 and CDR2 are MDHEN and SYDVKM. CDR3 size: 15 residues. The receptor comes from a girl aged 10-17 years with multiple sclerosis. Sequencing was done on a sample of blood. This rearrangement joins TRBV28 to TRBJ2-1; TRBD2 matches at 7 bases. Here the CDR3 reads CASATRGDPYNEQFF. The DNA of the CDR3 is TGTGCCAGCGCCACCCGGGGGGACCCTTACAATGAGCAGTTCTTC.